This T cell receptor (beta chain) came from a study of PD-1 blockade in classical Hodgkin lymphoma. Germline V gene sequence: CDR1 LGHNA, CDR2 YSLEER. Trimming cost V 4 bases and J 5 bases; bases outside gene matches: 8. The CDR3 has 15 amino acids. Measured with immunoSEQ multiplex PCR; TCRdb has only the in-frame clones, and not every one. The profile covers about 20,000 clones, with 75% to 90% appearing a single time and 7.3% taken by the ten largest. Specified time point: cycle 4 day 1 (C4D1), after more than five weeks of nivolumab. All patients experienced relapse after autologous stem cell transplantation, and brentuximab vedotin exposure was variable. Magnetic depletion of non-target cells from thawed PBMCs yielded purified CD8+ T cells.

The J gene is TRBJ1-5, the V gene TRBV4-3, with TRBD1 matching 7 bases. This TCR derives from a human donor with classical Hodgkin lymphoma. Sequences were derived from CD8+ T cells from blood, sampled before the fourth cycle of nivolumab. The CDR3 DNA reads as TGCGCCAGCAGCCCCGCCCCGACAGGGTATCAGCCCCAGCATTTT. Amino acids: CASSPAPTGYQPQHF.